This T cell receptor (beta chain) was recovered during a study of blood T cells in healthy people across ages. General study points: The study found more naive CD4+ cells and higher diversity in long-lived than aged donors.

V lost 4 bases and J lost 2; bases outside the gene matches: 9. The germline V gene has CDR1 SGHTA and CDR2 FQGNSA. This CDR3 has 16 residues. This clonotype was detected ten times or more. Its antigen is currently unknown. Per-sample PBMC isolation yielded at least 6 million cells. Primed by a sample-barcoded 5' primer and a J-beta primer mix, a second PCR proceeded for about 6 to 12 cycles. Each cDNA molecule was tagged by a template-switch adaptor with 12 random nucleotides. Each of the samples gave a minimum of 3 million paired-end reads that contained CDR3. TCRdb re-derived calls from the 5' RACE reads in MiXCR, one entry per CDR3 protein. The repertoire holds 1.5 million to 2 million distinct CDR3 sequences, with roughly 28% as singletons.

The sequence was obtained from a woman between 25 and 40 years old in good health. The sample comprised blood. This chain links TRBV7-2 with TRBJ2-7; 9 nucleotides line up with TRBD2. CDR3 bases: TGTGCCAGCAGCTCGCGCCTTACTAGCGGGCCCTACGAGCAGTACTTC. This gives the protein CASSSRLTSGPYEQYF. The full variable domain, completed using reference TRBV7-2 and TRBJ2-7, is GAGVSQSPSNKVTEKGKDVELRCDPISGHTALYWYRQSLGQGLEFLIYFQGNSAPDKSGLPSDRFSAERTGGSVSTLTIQRTQQEDSAVYLCASSSRLTSGPYEQYFGPGTRLTVT.